This TCR beta chain was documented in a study of CD8+ T cells in alopecia areata. Findings of the study overall: Lesional scalp, notably in alopecia totalis/universalis, had clonality above that of normal scalp.

This clone was found once. Its antigen remains unknown. Isolated RNA was reverse transcribed into cDNA used as the sequencing template. The protocol was immunoSEQ multiplex PCR, while the TCRdb copy is restricted to in-frame clones and leaves out a portion. Of about 30,000 clones in the sample, about three fifths were seen once. The CDR3 spans 14 residues. In germline, CDR1 is GTSNPN, CDR2 SVGIG (reference sequence). The trim removed 0 bases at V and 6 bases at J, leaving 5 bases unmatched. Both peripheral blood and punch biopsies of lesional scalp skin were obtained from patients who had alopecia areata.

The sequenced sample was NKG2D-high CD8+ T cells sorted from blood. The chain links TRBV30 to TRBJ2-4; 7 nucleotides line up with TRBD2. This TCR derives from a human donor with alopecia areata. CDR3 in amino acids: CAWSVGEGVNIQYF. The DNA of the CDR3 is TGTGCCTGGAGTGTAGGGGAGGGAGTAAACATTCAGTACTTC.